The clone carrying this T cell receptor beta chain was recorded a few times. Its specificity is unknown. This record belongs to a study of cytomegalovirus exposure and HLA in healthy donors. CDR1 and CDR2 (germline): MNHNS, SASEGT. The CDR3 spans 13 residues. The V gene end was trimmed by 6 bases and the J gene end by 4 bases; junction bases not matched to a gene: 5. Findings and limits, study-wide: Rare sequences made up most TCRs, while some public TCRs were found in many donors. Later genetic work tied a missense DCLRE1C variant to beta-chain V and J trimming. In a later analysis, compared with equally common non-associated chains, HLA-associated beta chains were more expanded.

PCR primers comprised 60 Vbeta and 13 Jbeta primers. The method was immunoSEQ multiplex PCR; TCRdb's version includes in-frame clones alone and lacks a portion of them. This sample has 150,000 to 200,000 clones; around 74% occur once, and the top ten carry about 1.9%. The material sequenced was PBMCs. The origin of this receptor is a female donor in good health and CMV-seronegative. The gene calls are TRBV6-1 and TRBJ1-2; 7 bases line up with TRBD1. DNA for the CDR3: TGTGCCAGCAGGAGACAGGGTGGCTATGGCTACACCTTC. Its protein is CASRRQGGYGYTF.